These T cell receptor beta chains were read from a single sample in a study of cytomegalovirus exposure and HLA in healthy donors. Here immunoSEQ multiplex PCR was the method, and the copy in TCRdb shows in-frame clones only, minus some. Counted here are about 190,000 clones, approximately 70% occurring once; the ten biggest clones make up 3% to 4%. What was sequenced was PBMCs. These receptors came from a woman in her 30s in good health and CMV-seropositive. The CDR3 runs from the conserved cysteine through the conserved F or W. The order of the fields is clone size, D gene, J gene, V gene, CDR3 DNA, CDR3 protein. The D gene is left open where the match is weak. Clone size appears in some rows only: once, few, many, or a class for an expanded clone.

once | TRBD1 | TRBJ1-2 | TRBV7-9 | TGTGCCGGCAGCTTATTCACAGGGGGCGCCTCTAACTATGGCTACACCTTC | CAGSLFTGGASNYGYTF
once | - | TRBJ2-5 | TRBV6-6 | TGTGCCAGCAGTTACCCGGAAGAGACCCAGTACTTC | CASSYPEETQYF
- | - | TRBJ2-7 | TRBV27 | TGTGCCAGCAGTTTCCCGGGGTTACACTACGAGCAGTACTTC | CASSFPGLHYEQYF
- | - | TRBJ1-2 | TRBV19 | TGTGCCAGTAGTGCCCCGGACATTAACTATGGCTACACCTTC | CASSAPDINYGYTF
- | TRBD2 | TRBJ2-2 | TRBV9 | TGTGCCAGCAGCGTCACGACAGGACTAGCGGGGAACACCGGGGAGCTGTTTTTT | CASSVTTGLAGNTGELFF
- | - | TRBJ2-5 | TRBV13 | TGTGCCAGCAGCTTGAGACGGGGGAAAGAGACCCAGTACTTC | CASSLRRGKETQYF
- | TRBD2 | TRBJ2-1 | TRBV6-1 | TGTGCCAGCACCAGACTAGCGGGGGACTACAATGAGCAGTTCTTC | CASTRLAGDYNEQFF
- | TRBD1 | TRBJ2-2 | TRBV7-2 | TGTGCCAGCAGAACTCCGGGACAGGCAAGCACCGGGGAGCTGTTTTTT | CASRTPGQASTGELFF
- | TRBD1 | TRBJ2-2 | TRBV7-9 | TGTGCCAGCAGCGGGGGACAGGGGAACACCGGGGAGCTGTTTTTT | CASSGGQGNTGELFF
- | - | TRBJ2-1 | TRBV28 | TGTGCCAGCAGGGGGCGTGAGCAGTTCTTC | CASRGREQFF
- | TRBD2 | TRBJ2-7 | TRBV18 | TGTGCCAGCTCACCGGGGGGAGGGCCCATCAACGAGCAGTACTTC | CASSPGGGPINEQYF
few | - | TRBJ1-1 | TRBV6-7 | TGTGCCAGCACCACCTGGGGCGGGGAGGAAAGCACTGAAGCTTTCTTT | CASTTWGGEESTEAFF
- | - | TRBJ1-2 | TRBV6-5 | TGTGCCAGCAGTGAACAACAGGGCCATGGCTACACCTTC | CASSEQQGHGYTF
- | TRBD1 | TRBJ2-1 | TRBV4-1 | TGCGCCAGCAGCCGCCTAGACAGGGGATTTTACAATGAGCAGTTCTTC | CASSRLDRGFYNEQFF
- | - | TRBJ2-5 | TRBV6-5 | TGTGCCAGCGTGGGGGCAGGGGGAGGAGAAGAGACCCAGTACTTC | CASVGAGGGEETQYF
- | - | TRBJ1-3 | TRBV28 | TGTGCCAGCAGTTTCCCGGGGACATGGGGCTCTGGAAACACCATATATTTT | CASSFPGTWGSGNTIYF
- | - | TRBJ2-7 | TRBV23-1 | TGCGCCAGCAGTCAATCGGGCAGGGTGAGCTCCTACGAGCAGTACTTC | CASSQSGRVSSYEQYF